Each of the 14 T cell receptor beta chains below was sequenced from the same sample in a study of blood T cell repertoires in COVID-19. Assay used: immunoSEQ multiplex PCR; TCRdb lists only in-frame clones, some missing. The sample records 350,000 or so clones, about 86% being singletons. Sequenced: PBMCs or T cells enriched from blood (not recorded which). Receptors originate from a woman in her thirties or forties with acute COVID-19.

V is TRBV12-3 or TRBV12-4 and J is TRBJ1-5; D gene uncertain. Trimming shortened V by 4 bases and J by 4 bases, and 8 bases separated the two germline ends. This CDR3 region has 13 residues. The CDR3 DNA is TGTGCCAGCAGTTCGAGGGAAAATCAGCCCCAGCATTTT. Its translation is CASSSRENQPQHF.

This sequence joins TRBV2 and TRBJ1-3; 11 bases are a match to TRBD1. The germline V gene has CDR1 SNHLY and CDR2 FYNNEI. V gave up 5 bases and J gave up 6 bases; unmatched junction bases: 6. The CDR3 extends over 15 amino acids. For the CDR3, the DNA is TGTGCCAGCAGTAGACCGGGACAGGGGGAAAACACCATATATTTT. It yields the protein CASSRPGQGENTIYF.

This chain joins TRBV5-4 and TRBJ1-5, with 9 positions matching TRBD1. Germline CDR1 SGHNT, CDR2 YYREEE (reference sequence). This CDR3 region has 13 residues. V was clipped by 2 bases and J by 11 bases; unmatched bases: 5. The DNA for the CDR3 is TGTGCCAGCAGCTTTCAAGGGACAGGGACCCAGCATTTT. Translated: CASSFQGTGTQHF.

The V and J genes are TRBV5-1 and TRBJ2-5, with TRBD2 as a possible D gene (6 bases). V lost 1 base to trimming and J lost 4 bases, with 17 bases between them. The CDR3 runs 16 residues. CDR1 is SGHRS, CDR2 YFSETQ, per germline. CDR3 in amino acids: CASSLTFPGVRETQYF. In DNA, the CDR3 is TGCGCCAGCAGCTTGACCTTCCCGGGAGTAAGAGAGACCCAGTACTTC.

The J gene is TRBJ2-7, the V gene TRBV6-2 or TRBV6-3; D gene uncertain. Trimming cost V 0 bases and J 4 bases, with 22 bases left between them. Per the germline V gene, CDR1 is MNHEY and CDR2 is SVGEGT. This CDR3 is 18 amino acids long. The CDR3 DNA sequence: TGTGCCAGCAGTTACTCGATGCAAGGCCGCAGGTTTATTTACGAGCAGTACTTC. This encodes CASSYSMQGRRFIYEQYF.

This chain joins TRBV7-2 and TRBJ1-2; D may be TRBD1 (5 bases). CDR3 size: 16 residues. The V gene's germline CDR1 is SGHTA and CDR2 FQGNSA. V was shortened by 2 bases and J by 5 bases, with 18 bases between the two germline ends. As DNA, the CDR3 is TGTGCCAGCAGCTTACAGGGTTCTGGGGCCTATTATGGCTACACCTTC. Protein: CASSLQGSGAYYGYTF.

CDR3 sequence reads: CASSQDPGRVPYEQYF. The CDR3 region has the DNA TGTGCCAGCAGCCAAGATCCGGGCAGGGTTCCCTACGAGCAGTACTTC. The genes are TRBV14 and TRBJ2-7; tentative D call: TRBD1 (5 bases). From germline, CDR1 is SGHDN and CDR2 FVKESK. With 0 bases removed from V and 2 bases from J, the gap between germline ends came to 14 bases. The CDR3 has 16 residues.

The CDR3 reads CASGDADRDSKRETQYF. CDR3 nucleotide sequence: TGTGCCAGCGGTGATGCCGACAGGGATTCGAAGAGAGAGACCCAGTACTTC. The V call is TRBV28, the J call TRBJ2-5; 7 positions match TRBD1. Germline loops: CDR1 MDHEN, CDR2 SYDVKM. This CDR3 region has 17 residues. V lost 8 bases, J lost 4 bases, and 19 bases stayed unmatched.

Only a few counts were recorded for this clone. The V call is TRBV6-5, the J call TRBJ1-3, with D possibly being TRBD1 (5 bases). The length of the CDR3 is 15 residues. V lost 6 bases and J 5 bases, leaving 17 bases between the germline ends. Looked up from germline, CDR1 is MNHEY and CDR2 is SVGAGI. For the CDR3, the DNA is TGTGCCAGCAGCTCGACAGAGCTCAGTCGAAACACCATATATTTT. This encodes CASSSTELSRNTIYF.

The chain recombines TRBV3-1 (or the pseudogene TRBV3-2) with TRBJ2-4, with 8 bases identical to TRBD2. This CDR3 spans 15 amino acids. Looked up from germline, CDR1 is LGHDT and CDR2 is YNNKEL (reference sequence). V trimming: 2 bases; J trimming: 8 bases; junction bases outside the gene matches: 8. In DNA, the CDR3 is TGTGCCAGCAGCCAACGCGGGAGCGGGAGTGACATTCAGTACTTC. Residues: CASSQRGSGSDIQYF.

The CDR3 protein is CSVEGLAGVRTDTQYF. The DNA of the CDR3 is TGCAGCGTTGAAGGTCTAGCGGGAGTTAGGACAGATACGCAGTATTTT. The chain couples TRBV29-1 to TRBJ2-3; 10 positions match TRBD2. Germline-derived CDR1 and CDR2 are SQVTM and ANQGSEA. The ends lost 1 base at V and 3 bases at J; junction bases unmatched: 7. CDR3 length: 16 residues.

The gene calls are TRBV9 and TRBJ2-5; maybe TRBD2 (5 bases). Germline CDR1 SGDLS, CDR2 YYNGEE. The CDR3 has 16 residues. V gave up 4 bases and J gave up 5 bases, with 21 bases separating them. The CDR3 here is CASSPQLERSWETQYF. CDR3 in DNA: TGTGCCAGCAGCCCCCAGTTAGAGCGGTCGTGGGAGACCCAGTACTTC.

This clone has just a few counts. This chain uses TRBV24-1 with TRBJ2-2; 10 bases map to TRBD1. Germline lookup yields CDR1 KGHDR and CDR2 SFDVKD. V shed 0 bases and J 7 bases; nucleotides not matched to a gene: 7. The CDR3 has 17 amino acids. The chain's CDR3 is CATSDLVGDRGNGELFF. CDR3 sequence (DNA): TGTGCCACCAGTGATTTGGTCGGGGACAGGGGTAACGGGGAGCTGTTTTTT.

The gene calls are TRBV28 and TRBJ1-1; possibly TRBD1 for D (5 bases). The CDR3 is made up of 15 amino acids. Germline loops: CDR1 MDHEN, CDR2 SYDVKM. V gave up 6 bases and J gave up 1 base, with 15 bases separating them. CDR3 residues: CASSLPGVGNTEAFF. In nucleotides, the CDR3 is TGTGCCAGCAGCTTACCGGGGGTGGGGAACACTGAAGCTTTCTTT.